The 18 T cell receptor beta chains given below trace back to one sample, sequenced in a study of T-cell memory formation after mild COVID-19. MiXCR, applied by TCRdb to the 5' RACE reads, yields one record per CDR3 protein. Of about 400,000 distinct CDR3 sequences detected, approximately 25% appear once; the ten largest clones hold around 8.1%. Sequences were obtained from PBMCs or a T cell subset sorted from them (not recorded which). The receptors originated from an adult woman who had mild COVID-19 (a few samples of this study predate the infection). Cell type and time point are not known.

The V call is TRBV20-1, the J call TRBJ2-7; D could derive from TRBD1 or TRBD2 (6 bases each). The CDR3 has 10 amino acids. Looked up from germline, CDR1 is DFQATT and CDR2 is SNEGSKA (reference sequence). Trimming left V 6 bases short and J 6 bases short, with 9 bases between. CDR3 DNA sequence: TGCAGTGCAAAGGGGGGCGAGCAGTACTTC. As protein: CSAKGGEQYF.

This clonotype was observed a few times. The chain uses TRBV25-1 and TRBJ2-7; 8 positions agree with TRBD1. The CDR3 has 13 residues. V was pared by 5 bases and J by 6 bases, with 6 bases of the junction left unmatched. The germline gives CDR1 MGHDK, CDR2 SYGVNS. Written as DNA, the CDR3 is TGTGCCAGCAGTTTGACAGGGGTAGGCGAGCAGTACTTC. The encoded protein is CASSLTGVGEQYF.

This clonotype was picked up a small number of times. The V call is TRBV20-1, the J call TRBJ2-1; tentative D call: TRBD1 (6 bases). Trimming pared 0 bases from V and 6 bases from J, leaving 9 bases between. The germline V gene has CDR1 DFQATT and CDR2 SNEGSKA (reference sequence). The CDR3 covers 13 residues. The CDR3 loop is CSARDQGFNEQFF. CDR3 DNA sequence: TGCAGTGCTAGAGATCAGGGGTTCAATGAGCAGTTCTTC.

This clonotype was counted a few times. V is TRBV3-1 and J is TRBJ1-1; D remains ambiguous. Germline V gene data show CDR1 as LGHDT and CDR2 as YNNKEL (reference sequence). This CDR3 is 14 amino acids long. Between the trimmed V and J ends, which lost 0 bases and 5 bases, there was a span of 10 bases. CDR3 sequence: CASSQERSVTEAFF. The CDR3 region has the DNA TGTGCCAGCAGCCAAGAGAGGTCGGTTACTGAAGCTTTCTTT.

V usage is TRBV6-5 and J usage is TRBJ2-1; D may be TRBD2 (5 bases). The CDR3 spans 15 residues. The V end lost 2 bases, the J end lost 7 bases, and 15 bases lay between the germline ends. Germline V gives CDR1 MNHEY, CDR2 SVGAGI. CDR3 protein: CASSYVVAPPNEQFF. The CDR3 coding sequence is TGTGCCAGCAGTTACGTGGTAGCGCCCCCAAATGAGCAGTTCTTC.

This chain joins TRBV3-1 and TRBJ2-5; D gene ambiguous. The CDR3 totals 14 residues. V was clipped by 0 bases and J by 9 bases, with 14 bases between them. The germline V gene encodes CDR1 LGHDT and CDR2 YNNKEL (reference sequence). The CDR3 DNA follows: TGTGCCAGCAGCCAAGATCCCAGTAGGGCGGCCCAGTACTTC. Its translation: CASSQDPSRAAQYF.

Only a few counts were recorded for this clonotype. The chain is built from TRBV14 and TRBJ1-2, with TRBD1 matching over 9 bases. Germline CDR1 and CDR2: SGHDN and FVKESK. Unmatched junction bases numbered 3, after V lost 2 bases and J lost 5 bases. There are 14 residues in the CDR3. For the CDR3, the DNA is TGTGCCAGCAGCCAATTTGACAGGGGGTATGGCTACACCTTC. This translates into CASSQFDRGYGYTF.

This clonotype came up a few times. This rearrangement joins TRBV11-2 to TRBJ1-4; possibly TRBD1 for D (6 bases). From germline, CDR1 is SGHAT and CDR2 FQNNGV. This CDR3 contains 15 residues. V lost 4 bases and J lost 10, with 19 bases in between. CDR3 nucleotides: TGTGCCAGCAGCTCCGAACCGCGGGGGCGGGGAAAACTGTTTTTT. Translated: CASSSEPRGRGKLFF. Looking up the rest from reference TRBV11-2 and TRBJ1-4 gives the full variable domain: EAGVAQSPRYKIIEKRQSVAFWCNPISGHATLYWYQQILGQGPKLLIQFQNNGVVDDSQLPKDRFSAERLKGVDSTLKIQPAKLEDSAVYLCASSSEPRGRGKLFFGSGTQLSVL.

This clonotype was counted between two and nine times. This rearrangement joins TRBV12-3 or TRBV12-4 to TRBJ1-5, with TRBD1 identical over 10 bases. This CDR3 contains 16 residues. V shed 5 bases and J 2 bases; nucleotides not matched to a gene: 6. In DNA, the CDR3 is TGTGCCAGCAGTCCCGGGACAGGGGTAGGCAATCAGCCCCAGCATTTT. This sequence encodes CASSPGTGVGNQPQHF.

In DNA, the CDR3 is TGCGCCAGCAGGAACGAGCAGTACTTC. Translated: CASRNEQYF. This chain links TRBV23-1 with TRBJ2-7; unclear D gene. TRBV23-1 has ORF status, its function being uncertain. The CDR3 has 9 residues. The V end lost 6 bases, the J end lost 5 bases, and 2 bases lay between the germline ends.

The V gene is TRBV27, the J gene TRBJ2-3; possible D gene TRBD2, 6 bases. Trimming left V 8 bases short and J 1 base short, with 16 bases between. In germline, CDR1 is MNHEY, CDR2 SMNVEV (reference sequence). The CDR3 is 15 amino acids. In DNA form, the CDR3 reads TGTGCCAGCGCCCCTGGGAGGCCTGGCACAGATACGCAGTATTTT. It is translated as CASAPGRPGTDTQYF.

The chain links TRBV4-3 to TRBJ2-6; D is ambiguous. Deletions cut 3 bases from V and 0 bases from J, with 9 bases between. The CDR3 is made up of 16 amino acids. Germline CDR1 and CDR2: LGHNA and YSLEER. CDR3 amino acids: CASSHPTHSGANVLTF. The DNA of the CDR3 is TGCGCCAGCAGCCATCCGACTCACTCTGGGGCCAACGTCCTGACTTTC.

J is TRBJ1-4 and V is TRBV12-3 or TRBV12-4; 7 nucleotides match TRBD1. The length of the CDR3 is 14 residues. The V and J ends lost 5 bases and 6 bases, in that order; junction bases with no gene match: 6. DNA of the CDR3: TGTGCCAGCAGTAAGGGGGCGCGGGATGAAAAACTGTTTTTT. Protein: CASSKGARDEKLFF.

This clonotype came up a few times. The chain joins TRBV24-1 to TRBJ2-1; either TRBD1 or TRBD2 may supply D (6 bases each). This CDR3 is built from 15 residues. The V gene lost 6 bases and the J gene lost 3 bases, with 14 bases spanning the gap. Germline assignment: CDR1 KGHDR and CDR2 SFDVKD. The DNA of the CDR3 is TGTGCCACCAGTCCTACAGGGAGGAACTACAATGAGCAGTTCTTC. It specifies CATSPTGRNYNEQFF.

The CDR3, as DNA: TGTGCCAGCAGCCAAGATGTCCGATACGAGCAGTACTTC. Residues: CASSQDVRYEQYF. J is TRBJ2-7 and V is TRBV3-1; no clear D. This CDR3 spans 13 amino acids. Germline loops: CDR1 LGHDT, CDR2 YNNKEL (reference sequence). The ends were cut back, 0 bases at V and 4 bases at J, with 7 bases in the middle.

This chain uses TRBV19 with TRBJ2-7; D is undetermined. Trimming took off 6 bases at V and 3 bases at J, with 12 bases between the two ends. Germline lookup yields CDR1 LNHDA and CDR2 SQIVND (reference sequence). There are 13 residues in the CDR3. For the CDR3, the DNA is TGTGCCAGTAGGAAGGGATACAGCTACGAGCAGTACTTC. It encodes CASRKGYSYEQYF.

In this sample, this clonotype turned up a few times. The chain has TRBV6-4 and TRBJ2-1; TRBD2 aligns across 14 bases. In germline, CDR1 is MRHNA, CDR2 SNTAGT. The CDR3 runs to 16 residues. The trim removed 0 bases at V and 8 bases at J, leaving 3 bases unmatched. CDR3 sequence reads: CASSDSTSGGADEQFF. CDR3 coding DNA: TGTGCCAGCAGTGACTCGACTAGCGGGGGGGCCGATGAGCAGTTCTTC.

This clonotype has more than one count but fewer than ten. The chain is built from TRBV7-8 and TRBJ2-3, with 9 nucleotides matching TRBD2. V shed 2 bases and J 3 bases; nucleotides not matched to a gene: 6. The CDR3 is 16 amino acids. CDR1 and CDR2 from the germline V gene are SGHVS and FQNEAQ. In DNA form, the CDR3 reads TGTGCCAGCAGCTTATCCCCGGGACTAGCAACAGATACGCAGTATTTT. Amino acid sequence: CASSLSPGLATDTQYF. The entire variable domain, with the rest obtained from reference TRBV7-8 and TRBJ2-3, is as follows: GAGVSQSPRYKVAKRGQDVALRCDPISGHVSLFWYQQALGQGPEFLTYFQNEAQLDKSGLPSDRFFAERPEGSVSTLKIQRTQQEDSAVYLCASSLSPGLATDTQYFGPGTRLTVL.